This TCR beta chain was obtained from a study of shared clonotypes between healthy human individuals. Findings and limits, study-wide: Owing to a small donor count, the genetic and exposure-history diversity represented was limited.

At deep level, the assay was performed. Sorted-subset replicate PCR reactions contained approximately 190 ng DNA, corresponding to approximately 30,000 T cell genomes. TCRdb keeps only in-frame clones here, not all; method: immunoSEQ multiplex PCR. The table includes 600,000 to 800,000 clones, 55% to 75% detected once. This clone has at least ten counts. Its antigen is not identified. It was into CD45RA+ naive and CD45RA-negative memory subsets that the CD4+ cells were split. This sequence was found in a woman aged 25 to 39 in good health. Sequenced: memory CD4+ T cells sorted from blood. Subset given: CD45RA-negative fraction.

The CDR3 reads CASSLGATTETQYF. In nucleotides, the CDR3 is TGTGCCAGCAGCTTGGGGGCCACAACGGAGACCCAGTACTTC. The chain carries TRBV5-6 and TRBJ2-5; no reliable D call. The germline CDR1 and CDR2 sequences are SGHDT and YYEEEE. The CDR3 sequence is 14 residues long. The V and J ends lost 0 bases and 5 bases respectively, with 11 bases between them.